The T cell receptor beta chain described here comes from a study of spatial heterogeneity in lung cancer (dated by TCRdb to between 2018 and 2021). Concerning the study at large: More beta-chain than alpha-chain transcripts were consistently detected, likely reflecting higher beta-chain transcript abundance. In the raw uncorrected reads, each unique combination of TCR and UMI appeared on average more than ten times. The study linked features of the TCR repertoire to counts of nonsynonymous mutations, which were determined by whole-exome sequencing of tumor tissue. At surgery, hundreds of tumor regions, 64 matched nontumor lung samples and 56 PBMC samples were TCR-sequenced for both alpha and beta chains. In non-small cell lung cancer, the study made a quantitative comparison of TCR alpha and beta repertoires among multiple tumor regions, matched nontumor lung and blood.

The library was obtained by 5' RACE. TCRdb shows the sequencer as NextSeq 500. To allow correction of PCR and sequencing errors, the TCR library protocol tagged every TCR cDNA molecule with a unique molecular identifier. Per the authors' processing: TCR identification, UMI-based error correction and CDR3 extraction were all carried out with Decombinator tools. TCRs above a frequency of 2 per 1,000, corresponding to the top 1% of the tumor frequency distribution, were defined as expanded. Rényi diversity was computed with the R vegan package after subsampling each repertoire 100 times to 5,000 TCRs. To build CDR3 similarity networks, amino acid triplet string-kernel similarity was used, and CDR3s were connected when their pairwise similarity was above 0.82. The raw public data were reprocessed by TCRdb itself: fastp quality trimming at Q25, MiXCR clonotype calling, in-frame beta chains only. Rows are combined by CDR3 protein, so each entry shows the most common genes and DNA. The V and J calls were not made by the authors but by TCRdb's processing. For this sample there are about 12,000 distinct CDR3 sequences; 13% to 15% appear just once. In total, the top ten clones hold approximately 37% of the sample.

The time point label here, explained by the study, means: sample taken at primary tumor resection. Without any cell sorting, TCR sequencing was performed on whole RNA extracted either from tumor and nontumor lung tissue or from cryopreserved PBMC samples. The donors were 70 or so patients from the lung TRACERx cohort who had early-stage, untreated non-small cell lung cancer. Patients were selected for TCR sequencing only if sufficient RNA was available from at least two tumor regions. The paper as a whole reports these results and caveats: Ubiquitous expanded tumor TCRs showed up in blood more often at tumor resection than at routine follow-up. Confirming at a functional level the hypothesis that regional TCRs recognize regional mutations was considered to require additional single-cell paired TCR alpha and beta sequencing.

The germline V gene supplies CDR1 SNHLY and CDR2 FYNNEI. The CDR3, cysteine through phenylalanine, is 14 amino acids long. The entry retains the CDR3 DNA only, 42 bases that are in frame from base 1. Between the V and J ends, shortened by 6 bases and 7 bases respectively, the junction contains 15 bases. This clonotype has a handful of counts. This clone's antigen is unknown. The input lacks base qualities; no much larger clone sits a single base away. Here the sequenced sample was PBMCs, taken at surgery. This chain is built from TRBV2 and TRBJ1-4; the D region possibly corresponds to TRBD1 (6 bases align). The TCR was taken from a male donor with early-stage non-small cell lung cancer. The nucleotide sequence reads TGTGCCAGCAGATTCAGGGGAGAGGGTGAAAAACTGTTTTTT. Protein translation: CASRFRGEGEKLFF.